This T cell receptor beta chain came from a study of cytomegalovirus exposure and HLA in healthy donors. 60 Vbeta and 13 Jbeta primers were used in PCR. Only in-frame clones appear in the TCRdb table, and some are missing; sequencing was by immunoSEQ multiplex PCR. This table holds about 160,000 clones, roughly 83% found once. Concerning this clone: Its antigen is currently unknown.

General observations from the study: A classifier reportedly called cytomegalovirus status with high sensitivity and specificity.

Material for sequencing was PBMCs. This clonotype was obtained from a boy younger than 10 in good health and CMV-seronegative.

The CDR3 DNA is TGTGCCAGCAACTGGGACAGCCTCAATCAGCCCCAGCATTTT. Residues: CASNWDSLNQPQHF. J is TRBJ1-5 and V is TRBV2, with 7 bases matching TRBD1. After removal of 7 bases from V and 3 bases from J, the junction contained 6 bases not matched to a gene. This CDR3 is 14 amino acids long. Germline lookup yields CDR1 SNHLY and CDR2 FYNNEI.